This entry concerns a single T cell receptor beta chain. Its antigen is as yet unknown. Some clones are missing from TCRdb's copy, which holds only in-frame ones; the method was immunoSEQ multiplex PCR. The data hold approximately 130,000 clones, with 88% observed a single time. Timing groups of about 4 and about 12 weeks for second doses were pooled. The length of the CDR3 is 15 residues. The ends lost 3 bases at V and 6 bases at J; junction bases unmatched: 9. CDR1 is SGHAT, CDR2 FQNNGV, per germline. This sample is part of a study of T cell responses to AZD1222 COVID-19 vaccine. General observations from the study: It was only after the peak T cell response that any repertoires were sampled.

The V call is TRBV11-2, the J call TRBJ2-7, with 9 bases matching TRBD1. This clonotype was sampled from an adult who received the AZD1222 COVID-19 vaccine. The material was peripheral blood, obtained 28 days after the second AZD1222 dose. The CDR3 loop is CASSLGGQGIGEQYF. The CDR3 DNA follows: TGTGCCAGCAGCTTGGGCGGACAGGGGATTGGCGAGCAGTACTTC.